The following is a TCR beta chain sequence with its context. This clonotype was detected a few times. Its specific antigen is unknown. The record has no base qualities; no much larger clone is one base away. Profiling of TCR beta VDJ combinations and CDR3 sequences used genomic DNA as the template. TCR repertoire sequencing was run on an Illumina HiSeq 2000. Turning to the authors' computational methods: TRBV/TRBJ rearrangement plots, CDR3 size and DJ length profiles, and Simpson's diversity index were used to evaluate the repertoires. The immunodominant clone was defined as the most abundant DNA sequence in deep sequencing data. CDR3 amino acid sequences were screened for sharing across subjects and compared with published repertoires and the VDJdb database. TCRdb trimmed public reads at Q25 via fastp, called clones via MiXCR and kept in-frame beta chains. For every CDR3 protein sequence, its rows merge into one entry that carries the most common genes and DNA. The V and J calls reflect TCRdb's pipeline rather than the authors' work. Within this sample are approximately 190,000 distinct CDR3 sequences, with 40% to 55% of them counted one time only. Approximately 9.4% of the sample lies in the top ten.

Patients chosen for sequencing had shown expansion of CD8+CD57+ cells by flow cytometry. Every patient had severe acquired aplastic anemia, diagnosed using the International Study of Aplastic Anemia and Agranulocytosis and Camitta criteria. No patient had received any therapy when blood was sampled. The study deep-sequenced TCR repertoires of sorted CD4+ and CD8+ blood T cells from severe aplastic anemia patients and healthy subjects. Patients were enrolled in the USA under clinicaltrials.gov protocols 00001620, 01623167, 00001397, 00071045, 00081523 and 00961064. Ficoll-Paque density gradient centrifugation was used to isolate peripheral blood mononuclear cells. Before DNA extraction, CD4+ and CD8+ T cells were sorted with FACS or magnetic beads. V and J are truncated by 0 bases and 2 bases respectively, leaving an intervening sequence of 15 bases. The germline V gene encodes CDR1 SGDLS and CDR2 YYNGEE. The CDR3 sequence holds 17 residues, the cysteine and phenylalanine included. Left in the record is the CDR3 DNA by itself, 51 bases read in frame from the first base.

This entry comes from a study of CD8+CD57+ T cells in acquired aplastic anemia (dated by TCRdb to 2017 to 2018). A note on the overall study: DNA extracted from sorted CD4+ and CD8+ cells had a mean of approximately 3 ug, with a range of about 0.2 to 30 ug. CD8+CD57+ expansion was defined as a frequency above the mean frequency observed in healthy subjects.

General conclusions and limits of the study: About 30 CD8+ CDR3 sequences were found in both patients and controls but appeared to be highly expressed in patients and within the immunodominant clones of the patients. Patients and healthy controls showed no significant difference in CD8+ Simpson's diversity (P=0.060).

This TCR was sampled from a human donor with aplastic anemia. Sequencing was carried out using sorted CD4+, CD8+, or CD8+CD57+ T cells (not recorded which) from PBMCs. The rearrangement combines TRBV9 with TRBJ1-3, and TRBD1 may be the D gene, going by 6 matching bases. The nucleotide sequence is given as TGTGCCAGCAGCGTAGCTCTGGGGGGCGCTGCTGGAAACACCATATATTTT. This encodes CASSVALGGAAGNTIYF.